This entry lists 24 T cell receptor beta chains sequenced from one sample in a study of control samples from healthy donors and cancer patients. The method was immunoSEQ multiplex PCR; TCRdb's version includes in-frame clones alone and lacks a portion of them. This sample has around 27,000 clones, with 85% found just once. Sample: PBMCs. These receptors were collected from a woman in her sixties with head and neck cancer.

This sequence joins TRBV10-1 and TRBJ2-7, with 11 positions matching TRBD1. The CDR3 is made up of 14 amino acids. Germline-derived CDR1 and CDR2 are WNHNN and SYGVQD (reference sequence). The J segment lost 3 bases and the V segment lost 5 bases, leaving 3 bases of the junction unmatched. DNA for the CDR3: TGCGCCAGCAGTCCCGGGACAGGGGGCTACGAGCAGTACTTC. Amino acid sequence: CASSPGTGGYEQYF.

The chain recombines TRBV6-2 or TRBV6-3 with TRBJ1-2; D is undetermined. Germline CDR1 and CDR2: MNHEY and SVGEGT. This CDR3 spans 14 amino acids. Trimming pared 5 bases from V and 13 bases from J, leaving 23 bases between. CDR3 bases: TGTGCCAGCAGTATCTTGGGCAGGATGCTCGTGGGCACCTTC. Translating it yields CASSILGRMLVGTF.

V is TRBV7-2 and J is TRBJ2-7; 7 bases agree with TRBD2. This CDR3 contains 14 residues. Germline CDR1 SGHTA, CDR2 FQGNSA. The ends lost 7 bases at V and 2 bases at J; junction bases unmatched: 8. The CDR3 region is CASNQPAGTYEQYF. The CDR3 nucleotides read TGTGCCAGCAACCAACCAGCGGGGACCTACGAGCAGTACTTC.

The V call is TRBV5-1, the J call TRBJ2-1, with 9 nucleotides matching TRBD2. Germline V gene sequence: CDR1 SGHRS, CDR2 YFSETQ. This CDR3 spans 17 amino acids. V trimming: 4 bases; J trimming: 6 bases; junction bases outside the gene matches: 14. As DNA, the CDR3 is TGCGCCAGCAGCCCTTCCCCGGGGCGGGGGGGACTCAATGAGCAGTTCTTC. It encodes CASSPSPGRGGLNEQFF.

J is TRBJ2-1 and V is TRBV6-2 or TRBV6-3, with TRBD2 identical over 12 bases. V shed 3 bases and J 7 bases; nucleotides not matched to a gene: 4. Germline V gene lookup returns CDR1 MNHEY and CDR2 SVGEGT. This CDR3 contains 15 residues. DNA for the CDR3: TGTGCCAGCAGTTATCTAGCGGGGGGGCGTAATGAGCAGTTCTTC. This sequence encodes CASSYLAGGRNEQFF.

The sample holds a few counts of this clone. The chain links TRBV7-9 to TRBJ2-7; TRBD1 matches at 9 bases. Germline CDR1 and CDR2: SEHNR and FQNEAQ (reference sequence). The junction had 5 bases not matched to a gene; V was cut back by 1 base and J by 1 base. The CDR3 is 16 amino acids. CDR3 nucleotide sequence: TGTGCCAGCAGCTTAGATAGAGGGACAGGGTCCTACGAGCAGTACTTC. It translates to CASSLDRGTGSYEQYF.

V and J are TRBV19 and TRBJ2-1, with unresolved D. The CDR3 is 15 amino acids. Trimming shortened V by 1 base and J by 1 base, and 8 bases separated the two germline ends. The V gene's germline CDR1 is LNHDA and CDR2 SQIVND (reference sequence). The CDR3 sequence: CASSIALVSYNEQFF. The DNA of the CDR3 is TGTGCCAGTAGTATAGCCCTAGTATCCTACAATGAGCAGTTCTTC.

The rearrangement joins TRBV3-1 (or the pseudogene TRBV3-2) to TRBJ2-1; D may be TRBD2 (5 bases). The CDR3 totals 15 residues. V was clipped by 3 bases and J by 6 bases, with 15 bases between them. Looked up from germline, CDR1 is LGHDT and CDR2 is YNNKEL (reference sequence). This CDR3 reads CASSQVGLAGNEQFF. In DNA, the CDR3 is TGTGCCAGCAGCCAGGTGGGTCTAGCAGGCAATGAGCAGTTCTTC.

The genes are TRBV24-1 and TRBJ2-5; perhaps TRBD1 as D (6 bases). The CDR3 extends over 15 amino acids. Trimming left V 1 base short and J 4 bases short, with 12 bases between. In germline, CDR1 is KGHDR, CDR2 SFDVKD. The DNA of the CDR3 is TGTGCCACCAGTGATTTAGCGCAGGGGATAGAGACCCAGTACTTC. Encoded protein: CATSDLAQGIETQYF.

The rearrangement links TRBV12-3 or TRBV12-4 to TRBJ2-1; D might be TRBD2 (5 bases). Trimming removed 7 bases at V and 4 bases at J, with 11 bases between. The CDR3 is made up of 13 amino acids. This chain's CDR3 is CASTRGEYNEQFF. CDR3 nucleotide sequence: TGTGCCAGCACCCGGGGAGAATACAATGAGCAGTTCTTC.

This chain connects TRBV7-9 to TRBJ2-1; D uncertain. The CDR3 is made up of 13 amino acids. V lost 2 bases to trimming and J lost 6 bases, with 8 bases between them. The germline V gene has CDR1 SEHNR and CDR2 FQNEAQ (reference sequence). CDR3 nucleotides: TGTGCCAGCAGCTTAAACGGGTTCAATGAGCAGTTCTTC. Translated, it gives CASSLNGFNEQFF. The full variable domain, in which reference TRBV7-9 and TRBJ2-1 provide the parts outside the CDR3, is DTGVSQNPRHKITKRGQNVTFRCDPISEHNRLYWYRQTLGQGPEFLTYFQNEAQLEKSRLLSDRFSAERPKGSFSTLEIQRTEQGDSAMYLCASSLNGFNEQFFGPGTRLTVL.

This chain joins TRBV2 and TRBJ2-7; D possibly corresponds to TRBD2 (5 bases). The V gene lost 6 bases and the J gene lost 1 base, with 10 bases spanning the gap. Germline loops: CDR1 SNHLY, CDR2 FYNNEI. This CDR3 is 13 amino acids long. This chain's CDR3 is CASREGLSYEQYF. In nucleotides, the CDR3 is TGTGCCAGCAGAGAGGGTCTTTCCTACGAGCAGTACTTC.

This clone is classed as medium-sized. V is TRBV7-9 and J is TRBJ1-5, with D perhaps TRBD1 (6 bases). Germline values: CDR1 SEHNR, CDR2 FQNEAQ (reference sequence). The CDR3 has 13 amino acids. The V gene lost 3 bases and the J gene lost 4 bases, with 7 bases spanning the gap. CDR3 in amino acids: CASSLDRNQPQHF. The CDR3 DNA sequence: TGTGCCAGCAGCTTGGACAGAAATCAGCCCCAGCATTTT.

V is TRBV27 and J is TRBJ2-7; TRBD2 might be the D (6 bases). The CDR3 sequence is 14 residues long. CDR1 MNHEY and CDR2 SMNVEV come from the germline V gene (reference sequence). V shed 10 bases and J shed 0 bases, with 16 bases lying between them. CDR3 sequence reads: CANTLRERSYEQYF. The CDR3 region has the DNA TGTGCCAATACCCTTCGGGAGCGCTCCTACGAGCAGTACTTC.

The gene calls are TRBV5-6 and TRBJ2-1; no firm D call. This CDR3 is built from 13 residues. From germline, CDR1 is SGHDT and CDR2 YYEEEE. Trimming shortened V by 4 bases and J by 8 bases, and 13 bases separated the two germline ends. In nucleotides, the CDR3 is TGTGCCAGCAGCATGGCAAACTCCGATGAGCAGTTCTTC. Translated: CASSMANSDEQFF.

The genes are TRBV4-2 and TRBJ2-1; 11 bases align to TRBD2. Germline V gives CDR1 LGHNA, CDR2 YNFKEQ. The J segment lost 5 bases and the V segment lost 1 base, leaving 7 bases of the junction unmatched. The CDR3 spans 17 residues. CDR3 sequence: CASSQGLAGTQNNEQFF. The CDR3 bases are TGTGCCAGCAGCCAAGGACTAGCGGGGACTCAAAACAATGAGCAGTTCTTC.

Remarks on this clone: The junction departs from the called germline gene at one end, perhaps through a read error. Different DNA sequences within this sample yield the same CDR3. The chain combines TRBV5-4 with TRBJ1-6, with a tentative D call TRBD1 (6 bases). Germline CDR1 SGHNT, CDR2 YYREEE (reference sequence). The CDR3 runs 13 residues. In nucleotides, the CDR3 is TGCGCCAGCAGGTTGCAGGGGAATTCACCCCTCCACTTT. This gives the protein CASRLQGNSPLHF.

The chain joins TRBV20-1 to TRBJ1-2; no reliable D call. Trimming took off 3 bases at V and 6 bases at J, with 5 bases between the two ends. The CDR3 totals 10 residues. CDR1 is DFQATT, CDR2 SNEGSKA, per germline (reference sequence). The DNA of the CDR3 is TGCAGTGCTAGTTCGAATGGCTACACCTTC. Translating it yields CSASSNGYTF.

The V call is TRBV19, the J call TRBJ1-5; D unclear. Germline CDR1 LNHDA, CDR2 SQIVND (reference sequence). Trimming removed 7 bases from V and 0 bases from J, with 10 bases in between. The CDR3 spans 14 residues. As DNA, the CDR3 is TGTGCCAGTACCACCTCTTATAGCAATCAGCCCCAGCATTTT. This encodes CASTTSYSNQPQHF. Complete variable domain (other parts from reference TRBV19 and TRBJ1-5): DGGITQSPKYLFRKEGQNVTLSCEQNLNHDAMYWYRQDPGQGLRLIYYSQIVNDFQKGDIAEGYSVSREKKESFPLTVTSAQKNPTAFYLCASTTSYSNQPQHFGDGTRLSIL.

This clone was observed once. This chain uses TRBV6-5 with TRBJ1-6; 8 bases fit TRBD1. There are 15 residues in the CDR3. V lost 6 bases and J lost 12; bases outside the gene matches: 13. The germline CDR1 and CDR2 sequences are MNHEY and SVGAGI. CDR3 sequence (DNA): TGTGCCAGCAGAGAGGGTGGGACAGGAGCTTTACCCCTCCACTTT. This encodes CASREGGTGALPLHF.

The V and J genes are TRBV7-2 and TRBJ2-7, with D hard to call. The germline CDR1 and CDR2 sequences are SGHTA and FQGNSA. This CDR3 contains 13 residues. Trimming removed 7 bases from V and 2 bases from J, with 12 bases in between. The CDR3 loop reads CASTVGRAYEQYF. CDR3 DNA sequence: TGTGCCAGCACTGTAGGACGAGCCTACGAGCAGTACTTC.

This chain links TRBV4-1 with TRBJ2-2; 7 bases are a match to TRBD1. V was pared by 0 bases and J by 4 bases, with 2 bases of the junction left unmatched. CDR1 is MGHRA, CDR2 YSYEKL, per germline. This CDR3 has 15 residues. The CDR3 DNA reads TGCGCCAGCAGCCAAGAGGGGACAGTCACCGGGGAGCTGTTTTTT. Translation: CASSQEGTVTGELFF.

The DNA of the CDR3 is TGTGCCACCGGGGGCGGGGGGGCCGCAGAGACCCAGTACTTC. It translates to CATGGGGAAETQYF. V and J are TRBV15 and TRBJ2-5; 9 bases map to TRBD2. Germline CDR1 reads LNHNV; CDR2 reads YYDKDF (reference sequence). The junction had 8 bases not matched to a gene; V was cut back by 8 bases and J by 4 bases. There are 14 residues in the CDR3.

This clone has a single count. V and J are TRBV12-5 and TRBJ1-1; a weak D match, TRBD1 (6 bases). Germline values: CDR1 LGHNT, CDR2 FRNRAP. Trimming took 2 bases from V and 1 from J, leaving 17 bases between them. The CDR3 has 17 residues. Here the CDR3 DNA reads TGTGCTAGTGGTTTGACCAGGGGCCCCGGTGCGAACACTGAAGCTTTCTTT. This gives the protein CASGLTRGPGANTEAFF.